Each of the 3 T cell receptor beta chains below was sequenced from the same sample in a study of identical twins. TCRdb passed the 5' RACE reads through MiXCR, listing each CDR3 protein once. The sample lists fewer than 500,000 distinct CDR3 sequences; roughly an eighth were seen once. These data also featured in a second study, about yellow fever vaccine responses in identical twins.

The sequenced sample consisted of CD4+ T cells sorted from blood. All receptors come from a woman younger than 35 in good health.

The V and J genes are TRBV20-1 and TRBJ1-6; no reliable D call. The V gene lost 1 base and the J gene lost 7 bases, with 8 bases spanning the gap. Germline CDR1 reads DFQATT; CDR2 reads SNEGSKA (reference sequence). This CDR3 has 13 residues. The CDR3 protein is CSARVAGNSPLHF. The CDR3, as DNA: TGCAGTGCTAGAGTAGCGGGCAATTCACCCCTCCACTTT.

This clonotype was picked up many times. A junction boundary mismatches the germline segment, possibly from a read error. The gene calls are TRBV7-7 and TRBJ2-1, with D possibly TRBD2 on 6 matching bases. The CDR3 extends over 15 amino acids. Germline V gives CDR1 SSHAT, CDR2 FNYEAQ (reference sequence). The CDR3 loop is CASSLAAGSYNEQFF. The CDR3 bases are TGTGCTAGCAGCTTAGCGGCGGGGTCCTACAATGAGCAGTTCTTC. Full variable domain (missing parts from reference TRBV7-7 and TRBJ2-1): GAGVSQSPRYKVTKRGQDVTLRCDPISSHATLYWYQQALGQGPEFLTYFNYEAQPDKSGLPSDRFSAERPEGSISTLTIQRTEQRDSAMYRCASSLAAGSYNEQFFGPGTRLTVL.

The chain has TRBV6-1 and TRBJ1-6; 8 bases line up with TRBD1. Unmatched junction bases numbered 15, after V lost 7 bases and J lost 10 bases. This CDR3 comprises 16 residues. Per the germline V gene, CDR1 is MNHNS and CDR2 is SASEGT. The CDR3 sequence is CASIQGAMVERSPLHF. The CDR3 bases are TGTGCCAGCATTCAGGGGGCGATGGTTGAGAGATCACCCCTCCACTTT.